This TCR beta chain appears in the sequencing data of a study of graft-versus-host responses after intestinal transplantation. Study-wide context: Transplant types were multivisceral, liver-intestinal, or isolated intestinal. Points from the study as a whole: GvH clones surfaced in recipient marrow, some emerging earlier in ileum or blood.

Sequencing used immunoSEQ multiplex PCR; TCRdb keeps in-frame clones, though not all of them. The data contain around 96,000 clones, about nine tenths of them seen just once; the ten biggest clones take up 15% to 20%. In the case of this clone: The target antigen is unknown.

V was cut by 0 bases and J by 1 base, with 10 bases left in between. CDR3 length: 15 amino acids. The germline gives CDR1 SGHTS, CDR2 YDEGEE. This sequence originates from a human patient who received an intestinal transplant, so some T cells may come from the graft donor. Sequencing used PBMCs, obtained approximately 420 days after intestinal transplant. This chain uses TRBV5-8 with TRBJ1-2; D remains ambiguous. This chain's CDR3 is CASSLVSRCNYGYTF. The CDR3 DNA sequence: TGTGCCAGCAGCTTGGTTTCGCGGTGTAACTATGGCTACACCTTC.